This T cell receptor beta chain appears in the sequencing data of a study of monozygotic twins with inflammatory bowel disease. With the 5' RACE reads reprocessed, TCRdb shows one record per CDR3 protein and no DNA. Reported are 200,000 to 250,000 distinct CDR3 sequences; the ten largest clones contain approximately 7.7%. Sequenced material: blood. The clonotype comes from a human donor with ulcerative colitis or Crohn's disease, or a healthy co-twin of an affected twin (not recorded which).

This chain's CDR3 is CASSLSGQPGLGYTF. J is TRBJ1-2 and V is TRBV5-1; without DNA, the TCRdb call of TRBD1 cannot be checked. CDR1 and CDR2 (germline): SGHRS, YFSETQ. The CDR3 extends over 15 amino acids.